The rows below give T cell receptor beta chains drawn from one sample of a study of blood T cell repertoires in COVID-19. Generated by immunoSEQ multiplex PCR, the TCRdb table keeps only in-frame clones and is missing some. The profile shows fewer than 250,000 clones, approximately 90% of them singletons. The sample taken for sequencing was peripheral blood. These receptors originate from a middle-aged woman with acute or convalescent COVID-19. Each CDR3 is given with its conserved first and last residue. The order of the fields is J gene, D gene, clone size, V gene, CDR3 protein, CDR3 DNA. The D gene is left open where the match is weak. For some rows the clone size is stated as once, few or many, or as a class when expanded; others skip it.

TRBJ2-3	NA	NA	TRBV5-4	CASSSGRGSGTDTQYF	TGTGCCAGCAGCTCGGGCCGGGGTAGCGGCACAGATACGCAGTATTTT
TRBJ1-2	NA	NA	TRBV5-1	CASSLGSGEYGYTF	TGCGCCAGCAGCTTGGGTTCGGGAGAATATGGCTACACCTTC
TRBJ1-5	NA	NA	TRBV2	CASSVGRVNQPQHF	TGTGCCAGCAGTGTCGGGAGAGTCAATCAGCCCCAGCATTTT
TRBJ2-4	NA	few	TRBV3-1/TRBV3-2	CASSVSGGENIQYF	TGTGCCAGCAGCGTGAGTGGGGGCGAAAACATTCAGTACTTC
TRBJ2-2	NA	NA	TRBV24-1	CATSGGGGKWTGELFF	TGTGCCACCAGTGGGGGTGGGGGCAAATGGACCGGGGAGCTGTTTTTT
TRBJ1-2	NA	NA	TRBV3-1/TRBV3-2	CASSQRGGSGYTF	TGTGCCAGCAGCCAAAGGGGGGGTAGTGGCTACACCTTC
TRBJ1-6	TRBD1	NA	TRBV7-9	CASSWDSYNSPLHF	TGTGCCAGCAGCTGGGACAGCTATAATTCACCCCTCCACTTT
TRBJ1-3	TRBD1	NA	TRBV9	CASSVTNRGGSGNTIYF	TGTGCCAGCAGCGTGACTAACAGGGGTGGCTCTGGAAACACCATATATTTT
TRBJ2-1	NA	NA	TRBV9	CASSVATAAGYNEQFF	TGTGCCAGCAGCGTAGCGACAGCGGCGGGATACAATGAGCAGTTCTTC
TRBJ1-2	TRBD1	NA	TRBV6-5	CASSYRGPGYGYTF	TGTGCCAGCAGTTACAGGGGGCCCGGCTATGGCTACACCTTC
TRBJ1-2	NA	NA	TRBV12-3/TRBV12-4	CASSLGSNYGYTF	TGTGCCAGCAGTTTGGGCTCTAACTATGGCTACACCTTC
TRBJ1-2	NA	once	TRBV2	CASSEAGGRTYGYTF	TGTGCCAGCAGTGAGGCGGGGGGACGGACCTATGGCTACACCTTC
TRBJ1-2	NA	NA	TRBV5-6	CASSPFPGSYGYGYTF	TGTGCCAGCAGCCCCTTCCCGGGGTCTTATGGCTATGGCTACACCTTC
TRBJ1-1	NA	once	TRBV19	CASSRAQGNTEAFF	TGTGCCAGTAGTCGGGCACAGGGAAACACTGAAGCTTTCTTT
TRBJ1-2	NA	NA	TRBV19	CASTTRGGGSYGYTF	TGTGCCAGTACCACTCGGGGAGGGGGAAGCTATGGCTACACCTTC
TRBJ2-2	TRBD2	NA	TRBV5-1	CASTLTSGVNTGELFF	TGCGCCAGCACCCTGACTAGCGGGGTCAACACCGGGGAGCTGTTTTTT
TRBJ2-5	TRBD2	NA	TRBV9	CASSVGPSGGPNQETQYF	TGTGCCAGCAGCGTAGGTCCTAGCGGGGGGCCCAACCAAGAGACCCAGTACTTC
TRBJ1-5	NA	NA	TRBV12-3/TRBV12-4	CASGGGPNQPQHF	TGTGCCTCTGGGGGGGGGCCCAATCAGCCCCAGCATTTT
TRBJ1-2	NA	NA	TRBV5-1	CASSLRAAGNYGYTF	TGCGCCAGCAGCCTCAGGGCGGCGGGAAACTATGGCTACACCTTC
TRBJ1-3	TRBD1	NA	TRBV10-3	CASRGGAGSGNTIYF	TGTGCCAGCAGGGGGGGGGCAGGATCTGGAAACACCATATATTTT
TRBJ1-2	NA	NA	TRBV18	CASSPLSGTLKEGYTF	TGTGCCAGCTCACCACTGAGCGGGACCCTGAAGGAGGGCTACACCTTC
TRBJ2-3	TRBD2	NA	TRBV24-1	CATSDSVTSGYTDTQYF	TGTGCCACCAGTGATTCAGTAACTAGCGGTTACACAGATACGCAGTATTTT